This TCR beta chain comes out of a study of shared clonotypes between healthy human individuals. Findings and caveats of the study: Exclusively blood specimens were collected; tissue repertoires likely differ.

It was 80 million to 90 million PBMCs that unsorted samples used for genomic DNA. This was a deep-level run. TCRdb keeps only in-frame clones here, not all; method: immunoSEQ multiplex PCR. The sample includes about 480,000 clones, about three quarters of them seen just once. Germline V gene sequence: CDR1 SQVTM, CDR2 ANQGSEA. The CDR3 has 14 residues. The V and J ends lost 6 bases and 5 bases, in that order; junction bases with no gene match: 9. With regard to this clone: Antigen unknown.

Material: PBMCs. The sequence was obtained from a woman aged 40 to 50 in good health. Some clones in this sample may be carry-over from other donors' samples. The chain couples TRBV29-1 to TRBJ2-7; 11 bases are a match to TRBD1. The CDR3 nucleotides are TGCAGCGTCGAAACCGGGACAGGGGGGGACGAGCAGTACTTC. The encoded protein is CSVETGTGGDEQYF.